This TCR beta chain was observed in a study of control samples from healthy donors and cancer patients. Trimming at V came to 11 bases and at J to 6 bases, leaving 13 bases not matched to a gene. The germline V gene encodes CDR1 SNHLY and CDR2 FYNNEI. The CDR3 covers 14 residues. Libraries were prepared by immunoSEQ multiplex PCR; TCRdb keeps only in-frame clonotypes and omits some of them. Of about 94,000 clones in the sample, 90% were seen once. J is TRBJ2-1 and V is TRBV2, with 7 bases lining up with TRBD2. The sequencing sample was made of blood. The receptor was isolated from a young woman in good health. DNA for the CDR3: TGTGCCTTCAGCGGTGGGACGGGGGGCAATGAGCAGTTCTTC. This sequence encodes CAFSGGTGGNEQFF.